In this sample, the clone carrying this T cell receptor (beta chain) turned up a few times. The data are from a study of blood T cell repertoires in COVID-19. Profiled with immunoSEQ multiplex PCR; TCRdb holds only in-frame clones, not every one. The sample gives under 250,000 clones, around 83% of which show up once; around 8.9% is in the top ten. The CDR3 covers 16 residues. V lost 2 bases to trimming and J lost 3 bases, with 17 bases between them. Looked up from germline, CDR1 is SGHKS and CDR2 is YYEKEE (reference sequence). This chain connects TRBV5-5 to TRBJ2-5; maybe TRBD1 (6 bases). Input material: peripheral blood. The clonotype originates from an elderly man with acute or convalescent COVID-19. The CDR3 here is CASSFGPGQVKETQYF. The DNA of the CDR3 is TGTGCCAGCAGCTTTGGTCCGGGACAAGTGAAAGAGACCCAGTACTTC. Looking up the rest from reference TRBV5-5 and TRBJ2-5 gives the full variable domain: DAGVTQSPTHLIKTRGQQVTLRCSPISGHKSVSWYQQVLGQGPQFIFQYYEKEERGRGNFPDRFSARQFPNYSSELNVNALLLGDSALYLCASSFGPGQVKETQYFGPGTRLLVL.